The 18 T cell receptor beta chains listed next were all sequenced from one sample in a study of cytomegalovirus exposure and HLA in healthy donors. PCR was performed using 60 Vbeta and 13 Jbeta primers. Libraries were prepared by immunoSEQ multiplex PCR; TCRdb keeps only in-frame clonotypes and omits some of them. The profile covers approximately 260,000 clones, with nearly 95% appearing a single time and about 1.7% taken by the ten largest. Sequenced: PBMCs. The source is a girl aged 2 to 9 in good health and CMV-seronegative.

This clone was recorded a few times. The chain recombines TRBV4-1 with TRBJ1-2; 8 nucleotides agree with TRBD1. This CDR3 is 14 amino acids long. CDR1 and CDR2 from the germline V gene are MGHRA and YSYEKL. The J segment lost 5 bases and the V segment lost 0 bases, leaving 2 bases of the junction unmatched. Written as DNA, the CDR3 is TGCGCCAGCAGCCAAGATCGGACAGGGTATGGCTACACCTTC. Its translation: CASSQDRTGYGYTF.

The CDR3 loop reads CASPAPGLRGAEAFF. CDR3 nucleotides: TGTGCCAGCCCGGCCCCGGGACTTCGAGGTGCTGAAGCTTTCTTT. This rearrangement joins TRBV13 to TRBJ1-1; D possibly corresponds to TRBD1 (5 bases). The CDR3 consists of 15 residues. The V end was cut by 8 bases, the J end by 6 bases, with 22 bases between. The germline CDR1 and CDR2 sequences are PRHDT and FYEKMQ (reference sequence).

V usage is TRBV7-6 and J usage is TRBJ2-7; TRBD2 matches at 7 bases. From germline, CDR1 is SGHVS and CDR2 FNYEAQ. Germline trimming cut 2 bases from V and 0 bases from J; bases unmatched to any gene: 7. This CDR3 spans 16 amino acids. The CDR3 region is CASSLNAGGSSYEQYF. The CDR3 DNA follows: TGTGCCAGCAGCTTAAACGCCGGGGGGAGCTCCTACGAGCAGTACTTC.

The CDR3 DNA sequence: TGCAGCGCAGTAGCGGGGATCTCCTACGAGCAGTACTTC. It encodes CSAVAGISYEQYF. V usage is TRBV29-1 and J usage is TRBJ2-7; 8 nucleotides agree with TRBD2. Germline V gene sequence: CDR1 SQVTM, CDR2 ANQGSEA. This CDR3 spans 13 amino acids. V was pared by 7 bases and J by 0 bases, with 5 bases of the junction left unmatched.

The chain recombines TRBV7-9 with TRBJ1-1; D possibly corresponds to TRBD1 (5 bases). This CDR3 has 15 residues. Germline V gene lookup returns CDR1 SEHNR and CDR2 FQNEAQ (reference sequence). Trimming pared 4 bases from V and 9 bases from J, leaving 21 bases between. CDR3 residues: CASSSGTPFLVKAFF. The CDR3 coding sequence is TGTGCCAGCAGCTCCGGGACTCCATTTCTCGTGAAAGCTTTCTTT.

The chain recombines TRBV1 with TRBJ2-7; TRBD2 was called by the table and not checked on the DNA. TRBV1 is noted as a pseudogene. The CDR3 sequence is 17 residues long. The CDR3: CTSSPNERTRYYYEQYF. DNA of the CDR3: TGCACCAGCAGCCCTAACGAGAGGACTCGATATTACTACGAGCAGTACTTC.

V usage is TRBV20-1 and J usage is TRBJ1-2; 7 bases agree with TRBD1. V lost 4 bases to trimming and J lost 8 bases; unmatched junction nucleotides: 4. This CDR3 comprises 11 residues. Germline lookup yields CDR1 DFQATT and CDR2 SNEGSKA (reference sequence). Written as DNA, the CDR3 is TGCAGTGCTATTAGGGACAGCGGCTACACCTTC. Its protein product is CSAIRDSGYTF.

The V and J genes are TRBV27 and TRBJ2-7; TRBD1 matches at 9 bases. Looked up from germline, CDR1 is MNHEY and CDR2 is SMNVEV (reference sequence). V lost 5 bases to trimming and J lost 2 bases; unmatched junction nucleotides: 7. The CDR3 contains 15 residues. The CDR3 is CASSSPGQGPYEQYF. In nucleotides, the CDR3 is TGTGCCAGCAGTAGCCCGGGACAGGGCCCCTACGAGCAGTACTTC.

This chain uses TRBV28 with TRBJ1-6, with a possible D match to TRBD1 (5 bases). This CDR3 comprises 13 residues. Germline assignment: CDR1 MDHEN and CDR2 SYDVKM. The germline V and J ends were trimmed by 5 bases and 9 bases, with 11 bases remaining between them. Here the CDR3 reads CASSDQTGSPLHF. The DNA for the CDR3 is TGTGCCAGCAGTGATCAAACAGGTTCACCCCTCCACTTT.

The chain uses TRBV30 and TRBJ2-5, with D perhaps TRBD1 (7 bases). V gave up 6 bases and J gave up 11 bases, with 22 bases separating them. The CDR3 consists of 13 residues. Per the germline V gene, CDR1 is GTSNPN and CDR2 is SVGIG (reference sequence). CDR3: CACGQGVYREQYF. The DNA for the CDR3 is TGTGCCTGTGGTCAGGGGGTCTATCGGGAGCAGTACTTC.

V and J are TRBV7-9 and TRBJ2-7, with 9 bases aligning to TRBD2. This CDR3 comprises 14 residues. Germline V gene sequence: CDR1 SEHNR, CDR2 FQNEAQ (reference sequence). V lost 5 bases to trimming and J lost 0 bases; unmatched junction nucleotides: 2. This chain's CDR3 is CASSPTSGSYEQYF. The CDR3 nucleotides are TGTGCCAGCAGCCCGACTAGCGGCTCCTACGAGCAGTACTTC.

J is TRBJ2-5 and V is TRBV29-1; 7 bases match TRBD2. V shed 1 base, J shed 2 bases, and the junction held 4 bases outside the gene matches. Germline loops: CDR1 SQVTM, CDR2 ANQGSEA. There are 14 residues in the CDR3. This chain's CDR3 is CSVEVAGEQETQYF. CDR3 sequence (DNA): TGCAGCGTTGAAGTAGCGGGTGAACAAGAGACCCAGTACTTC.

This clone was seen more than once but under ten times. The chain recombines TRBV4-1 with TRBJ1-1, with 7 bases lining up with TRBD1. J was trimmed by 3 bases and V by 5 bases; bases with no gene match: 6. The CDR3 runs 14 residues. Looked up from germline, CDR1 is MGHRA and CDR2 is YSYEKL. This chain's CDR3 is CASSYLTGDTEAFF. Here the CDR3 DNA reads TGCGCCAGCAGCTACTTAACAGGGGACACTGAAGCTTTCTTT.

The chain is built from TRBV5-1 and TRBJ2-5, with D possibly TRBD1 on 6 matching bases. V was cut by 0 bases and J by 3 bases, with 6 bases left in between. CDR1 SGHRS and CDR2 YFSETQ come from the germline V gene. This CDR3 has 13 residues. The CDR3 is CASSLEGEETQYF. The CDR3 nucleotides read TGCGCCAGCAGCTTGGAGGGGGAAGAGACCCAGTACTTC.

The genes are TRBV11-2 and TRBJ2-4; 9 nucleotides line up with TRBD2. The CDR3 is 15 amino acids. The germline V gene has CDR1 SGHAT and CDR2 FQNNGV. The J segment lost 7 bases and the V segment lost 5 bases, leaving 9 bases of the junction unmatched. CDR3 sequence reads: CASSPLSGRLNIQYF. The CDR3 nucleotides are TGTGCCAGCAGCCCGTTAAGCGGGAGGTTGAACATTCAGTACTTC.

The rearrangement joins TRBV30 to TRBJ1-1; D might be TRBD1 (5 bases). Germline loops: CDR1 GTSNPN, CDR2 SVGIG (reference sequence). V was pared by 3 bases and J by 3 bases, with 14 bases between. This CDR3 is 14 amino acids long. The CDR3 spells CAWSAGLRYTEAFF. The CDR3 coding sequence is TGTGCCTGGAGCGCAGGGTTAAGGTACACTGAAGCTTTCTTT.

The chain joins TRBV2 to TRBJ2-7, with 7 nucleotides matching TRBD1. Germline V gene data show CDR1 as SNHLY and CDR2 as FYNNEI. The CDR3 extends over 14 amino acids. The ends lost 4 bases at V and 0 bases at J; junction bases unmatched: 3. For the CDR3, the DNA is TGTGCCAGCAGTGGGGGACAGTCCTCCTACGAGCAGTACTTC. Residues: CASSGGQSSYEQYF.

Points on this clone: This specimen includes other DNA sequences encoding the same CDR3. V usage is TRBV27 and J usage is TRBJ1-2; 8 nucleotides agree with TRBD1. The V gene's germline CDR1 is MNHEY and CDR2 SMNVEV (reference sequence). J gave up 4 bases and V 2 bases, and 0 bases lay outside the gene matches. This CDR3 spans 13 amino acids. CDR3 loop: CASSLGTGYGYTF. CDR3 DNA sequence: TGTGCCAGCAGTTTAGGGACAGGCTATGGCTACACCTTC.